This T cell receptor (beta chain) was recovered during a study of T cells in Graves' hyperthyroidism and ophthalmopathy. This clonotype has just a few counts. What it binds is not known. Study-level results: The model foresaw ophthalmopathy a median around 6 months prior to onset. Expanded thyroid clonotypes (above 0.001) were mostly also found in blood.

What was amplified from RNA transcripts were TCR beta CDR3 regions. The primer set for the first-round RT-PCR of the TCR CDR3 was HTBI. Each CDR3 protein gets one entry after TCRdb re-called the multiplex PCR reads with MiXCR. Of under 350,000 distinct CDR3 sequences listed, roughly an eighth are singletons. This CDR3 contains 15 residues. Trimming cost V 5 bases and J 2 bases; bases outside gene matches: 5. Per germline, CDR1 SEHNR and CDR2 FQNEAQ (reference sequence). This receptor was taken from a woman in her thirties or forties with Graves' hyperthyroidism. The rearrangement links TRBV7-9 to TRBJ2-3; 9 positions agree with TRBD2. Sample: blood. CDR3 loop: CASSRLADFTDTQYF. The DNA of the CDR3 is TGTGCCAGCAGCAGACTAGCGGACTTCACAGATACGCAGTATTTT.